The clone carrying this T cell receptor (beta chain) was found many times. Its antigen remains unknown. These data originate in a study of cytomegalovirus exposure and HLA in healthy donors. Study background: The approximately 120 million unique TCR beta sequences, from about 190 million T cells, were found by an earlier analysis. Findings of the study overall: In an earlier analysis, about 87% or about 30%: the productive usage of most TCR beta V segments. The authors excluded some V segments, including TRBV6-2 and TRBV6-3, as indistinguishable. The authors later found TCR association rates varying by HLA locus, with DRB1 most and HLA-C fewest.

The V and J ends lost 2 bases and 7 bases, in that order; junction bases with no gene match: 4. The germline gives CDR1 SGHTA, CDR2 FQGNSA. The CDR3 covers 14 residues. PCR employed 60 Vbeta and 13 Jbeta primers. Produced via immunoSEQ multiplex PCR; TCRdb's table is partial and in-frame only. The repertoire holds some 110,000 clones, with roughly 70% as singletons. The sample taken for sequencing was PBMCs. The chain couples TRBV7-2 to TRBJ1-5, with 8 bases that match TRBD1. This TCR was sampled from a woman in her forties or fifties in good health and CMV-seropositive. The CDR3 spells CASSLSQGAQPQHF. CDR3 bases: TGTGCCAGCAGCTTATCGCAGGGGGCACAGCCCCAGCATTTT.